The clone carrying this T cell receptor (beta chain) appeared many times. V lost 5 bases to trimming and J lost 5 bases; unmatched junction nucleotides: 11. Germline V gene data show CDR1 as MDHEN and CDR2 as SYDVKM. This CDR3 has 15 amino acids. Time point specified: persistent/refractory GD, antithyroid drugs over 5 years with positive TRAb. PBMC-extracted RNA yielded the TCR library. The record originates from a study of regulatory T cells in long-lasting Graves disease. Arm-PCR of CDR3 regions with iRepertoire HTBI primers generated TCR beta libraries. TCRdb itself ran the multiplex PCR reads through MiXCR, one entry per CDR3 protein. Found here are roughly 700,000 distinct CDR3 sequences, approximately 29% of them singletons; the top ten hold around 40%.

Here the sequenced sample was peripheral blood mononuclear cells (PBMCs), taken when the disease was refractory, from a patient treated with antithyroid drugs. The source of this sequence is a female donor with Graves disease. The gene calls are TRBV28 and TRBJ1-1; 7 bases agree with TRBD1. In nucleotides, the CDR3 is TGTGCCAGCAGTCCGATGGCCCCACAGGGGACTGAAGCTTTCTTT. It specifies CASSPMAPQGTEAFF.